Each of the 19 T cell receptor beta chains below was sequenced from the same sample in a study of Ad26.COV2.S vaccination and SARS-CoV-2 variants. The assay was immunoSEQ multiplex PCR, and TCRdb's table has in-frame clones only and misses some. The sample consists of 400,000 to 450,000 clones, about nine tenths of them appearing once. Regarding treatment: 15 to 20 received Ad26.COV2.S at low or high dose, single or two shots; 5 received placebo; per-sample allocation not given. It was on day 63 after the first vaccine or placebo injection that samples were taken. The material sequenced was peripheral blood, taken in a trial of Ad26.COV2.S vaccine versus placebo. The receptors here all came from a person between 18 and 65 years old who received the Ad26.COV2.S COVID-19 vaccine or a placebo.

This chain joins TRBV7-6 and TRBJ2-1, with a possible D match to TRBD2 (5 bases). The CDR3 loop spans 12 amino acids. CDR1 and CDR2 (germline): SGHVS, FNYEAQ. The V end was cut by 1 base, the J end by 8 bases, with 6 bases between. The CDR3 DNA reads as TGTGCCAGCAGCTTAGTGGAGGATGAGCAGTTCTTC. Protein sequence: CASSLVEDEQFF.

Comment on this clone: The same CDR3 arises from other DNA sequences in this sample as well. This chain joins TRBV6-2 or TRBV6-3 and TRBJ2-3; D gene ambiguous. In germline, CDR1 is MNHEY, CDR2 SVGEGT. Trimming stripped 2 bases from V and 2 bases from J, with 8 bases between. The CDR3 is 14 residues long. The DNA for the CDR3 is TGTGCCAGCAGTTACGGGGTAAACACAGATACGCAGTATTTT. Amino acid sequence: CASSYGVNTDTQYF.

The CDR3 DNA sequence: TGTGCCAGCAGCCAAGATTCCGGGACATGGGCTAACTATGGCTACACCTTC. Amino acids: CASSQDSGTWANYGYTF. This chain connects TRBV3-1 (or the pseudogene TRBV3-2) to TRBJ1-2, with a weak D call TRBD1 (6 bases). CDR3 length: 17 residues. The germline V gene encodes CDR1 LGHDT and CDR2 YNNKEL (reference sequence). The V and J ends lost 0 bases and 0 bases respectively, with 14 bases between them.

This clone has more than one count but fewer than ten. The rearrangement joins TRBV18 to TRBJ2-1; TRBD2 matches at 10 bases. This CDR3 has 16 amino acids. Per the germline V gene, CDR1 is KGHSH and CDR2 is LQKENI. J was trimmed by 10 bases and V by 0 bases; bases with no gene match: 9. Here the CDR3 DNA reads TGTGCCAGCTCACCACCGAGCGGGAGGGTAGCACTCGAGCAGTTCTTC. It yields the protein CASSPPSGRVALEQFF.

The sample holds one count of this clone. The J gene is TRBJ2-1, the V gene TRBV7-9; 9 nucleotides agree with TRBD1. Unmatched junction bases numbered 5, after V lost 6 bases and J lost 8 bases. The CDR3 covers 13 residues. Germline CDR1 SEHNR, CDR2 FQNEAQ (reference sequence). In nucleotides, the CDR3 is TGTGCCAGCAGGGACAGGGGTGGGGATGAGCAGTTCTTC. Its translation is CASRDRGGDEQFF.

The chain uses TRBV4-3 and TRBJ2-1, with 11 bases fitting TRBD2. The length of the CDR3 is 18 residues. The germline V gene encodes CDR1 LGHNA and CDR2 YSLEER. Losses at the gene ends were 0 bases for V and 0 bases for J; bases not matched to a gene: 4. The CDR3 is CASSQDFLAGGSYNEQFF. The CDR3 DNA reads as TGCGCCAGCAGCCAAGATTTCCTAGCGGGAGGCTCCTACAATGAGCAGTTCTTC.

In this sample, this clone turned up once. CDR3 protein: CASSAGELAGGGLETQYF. In nucleotides, the CDR3 is TGTGCCAGCAGCGCGGGGGAACTAGCGGGAGGCGGACTAGAGACCCAGTACTTC. The chain employs TRBV9 and TRBJ2-5; TRBD2 matches at 12 bases. The V segment lost 3 bases and the J segment 4 bases; nucleotides outside the gene matches: 13. The CDR3 is 18 amino acids. Germline-derived CDR1 and CDR2 are SGDLS and YYNGEE.

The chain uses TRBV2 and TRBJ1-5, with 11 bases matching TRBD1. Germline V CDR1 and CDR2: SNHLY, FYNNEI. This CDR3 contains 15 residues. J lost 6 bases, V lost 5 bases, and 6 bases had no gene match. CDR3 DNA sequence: TGTGCCAGCAGTCAGCCGGGACAGGGGGTTCAGCCCCAGCATTTT. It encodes CASSQPGQGVQPQHF.

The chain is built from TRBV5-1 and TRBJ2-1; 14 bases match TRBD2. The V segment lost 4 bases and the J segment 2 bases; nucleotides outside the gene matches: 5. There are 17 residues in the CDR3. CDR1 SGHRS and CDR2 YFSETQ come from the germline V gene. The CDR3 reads CASSPLTSGRAYNEQFF. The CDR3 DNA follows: TGCGCCAGCAGCCCGCTGACTAGCGGGAGGGCCTACAATGAGCAGTTCTTC.

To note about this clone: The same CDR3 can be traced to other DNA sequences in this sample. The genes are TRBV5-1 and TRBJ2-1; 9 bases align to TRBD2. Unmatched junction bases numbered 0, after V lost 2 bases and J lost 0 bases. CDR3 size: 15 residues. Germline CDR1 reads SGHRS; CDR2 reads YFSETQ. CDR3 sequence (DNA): TGCGCCAGCAGCTTTAGCGGGAGCTCCTACAATGAGCAGTTCTTC. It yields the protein CASSFSGSSYNEQFF.

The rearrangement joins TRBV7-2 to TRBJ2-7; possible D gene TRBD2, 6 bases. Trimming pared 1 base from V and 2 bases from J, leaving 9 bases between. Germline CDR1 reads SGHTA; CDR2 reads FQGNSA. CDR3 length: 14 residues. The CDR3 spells CASSLGPGAYEQYF. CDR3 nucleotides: TGTGCCAGCAGCTTAGGCCCGGGGGCCTACGAGCAGTACTTC.

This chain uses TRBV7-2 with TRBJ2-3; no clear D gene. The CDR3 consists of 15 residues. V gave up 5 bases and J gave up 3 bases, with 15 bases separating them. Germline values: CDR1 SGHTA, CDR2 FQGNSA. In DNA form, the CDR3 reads TGTGCCAGCAGCACTGGCGCTCTTGGGACAGATACGCAGTATTTT. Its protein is CASSTGALGTDTQYF.

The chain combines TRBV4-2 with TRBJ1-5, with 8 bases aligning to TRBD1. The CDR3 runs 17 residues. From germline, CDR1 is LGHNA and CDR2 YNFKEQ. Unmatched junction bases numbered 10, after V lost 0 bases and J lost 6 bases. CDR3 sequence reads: CASSQDGGQGSGQPQHF. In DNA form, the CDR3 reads TGTGCCAGCAGCCAAGATGGCGGACAGGGCTCGGGTCAGCCCCAGCATTTT.

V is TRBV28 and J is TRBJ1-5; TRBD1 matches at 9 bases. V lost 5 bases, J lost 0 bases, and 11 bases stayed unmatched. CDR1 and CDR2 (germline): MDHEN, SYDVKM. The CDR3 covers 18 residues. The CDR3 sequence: CASSAPGQGRYSNQPQHF. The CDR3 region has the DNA TGTGCCAGCAGTGCGCCGGGACAGGGCCGATATAGCAATCAGCCCCAGCATTTT.

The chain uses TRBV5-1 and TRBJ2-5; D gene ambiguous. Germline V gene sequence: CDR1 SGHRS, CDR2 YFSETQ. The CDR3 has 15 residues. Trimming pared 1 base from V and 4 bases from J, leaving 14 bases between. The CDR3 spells CASSLLEGSRETQYF. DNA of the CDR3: TGCGCCAGCAGCTTGTTGGAAGGCTCTCGAGAGACCCAGTACTTC.

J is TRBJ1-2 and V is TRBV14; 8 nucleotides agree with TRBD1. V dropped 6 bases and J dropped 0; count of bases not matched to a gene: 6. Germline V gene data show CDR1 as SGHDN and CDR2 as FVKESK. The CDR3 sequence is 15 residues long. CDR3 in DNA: TGTGCCAGCAGGGGCGGACAGGGCCCTAACTATGGCTACACCTTC. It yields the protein CASRGGQGPNYGYTF. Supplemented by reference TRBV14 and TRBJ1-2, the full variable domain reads EAGVTQFPSHSVIEKGQTVTLRCDPISGHDNLYWYRRVMGKEIKFLLHFVKESKQDESGMPNNRFLAERTGGTYSTLKVQPAELEDSGVYFCASRGGQGPNYGYTFGSGTRLTVV.

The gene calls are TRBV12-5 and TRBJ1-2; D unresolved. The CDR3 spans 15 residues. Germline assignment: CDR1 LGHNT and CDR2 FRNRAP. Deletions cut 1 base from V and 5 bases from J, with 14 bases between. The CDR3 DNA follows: TGTGCTAGTGGTTTGGCCCAAGCGAGCCCTTATGGCTACACCTTC. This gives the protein CASGLAQASPYGYTF.

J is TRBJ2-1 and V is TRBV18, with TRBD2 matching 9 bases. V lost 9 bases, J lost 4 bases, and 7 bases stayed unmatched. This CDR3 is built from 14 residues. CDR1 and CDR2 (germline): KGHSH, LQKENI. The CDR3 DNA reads TGTGCCAGTTTCTGGACTAGCGAGTACAATGAGCAGTTCTTC. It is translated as CASFWTSEYNEQFF.

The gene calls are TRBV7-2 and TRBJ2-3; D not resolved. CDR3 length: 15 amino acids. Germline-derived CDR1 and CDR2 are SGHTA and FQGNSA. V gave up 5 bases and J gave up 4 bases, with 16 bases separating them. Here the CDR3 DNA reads TGTGCCAGCAGCCTCCGCGCGGCAGAGGCAGATACGCAGTATTTT. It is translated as CASSLRAAEADTQYF.